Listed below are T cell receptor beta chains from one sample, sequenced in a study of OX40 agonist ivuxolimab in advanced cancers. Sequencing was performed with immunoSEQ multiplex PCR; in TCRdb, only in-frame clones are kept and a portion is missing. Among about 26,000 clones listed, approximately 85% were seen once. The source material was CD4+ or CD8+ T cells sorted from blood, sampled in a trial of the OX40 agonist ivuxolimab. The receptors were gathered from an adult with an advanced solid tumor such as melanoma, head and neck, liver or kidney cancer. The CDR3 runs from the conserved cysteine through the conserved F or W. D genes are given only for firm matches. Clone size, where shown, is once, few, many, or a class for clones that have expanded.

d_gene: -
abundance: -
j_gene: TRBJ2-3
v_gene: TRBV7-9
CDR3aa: CASSSPKGDTQYF
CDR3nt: TGTGCCAGCAGCTCCCCTAAAGGGGATACGCAGTATTTT

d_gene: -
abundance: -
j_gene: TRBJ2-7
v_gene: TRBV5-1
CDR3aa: CASSDAWGSYEQYF
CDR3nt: TGCGCCAGCAGCGATGCTTGGGGCAGCTACGAGCAGTACTTC

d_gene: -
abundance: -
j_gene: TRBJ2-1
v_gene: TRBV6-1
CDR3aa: CASAEEVTYNEQFF
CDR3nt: TGTGCCAGCGCCGAGGAGGTAACTTACAATGAGCAGTTCTTC

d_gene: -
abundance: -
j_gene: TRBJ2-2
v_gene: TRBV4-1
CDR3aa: CASSQDSAGPPGELFF
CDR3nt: TGCGCCAGCAGCCAAGATAGCGCGGGGCCCCCCGGGGAGCTGTTTTTT

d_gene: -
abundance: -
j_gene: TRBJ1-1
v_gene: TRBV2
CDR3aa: CASSEAAGASTEAFF
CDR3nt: TGTGCCAGCAGTGAAGCCGCGGGGGCGAGCACTGAAGCTTTCTTT

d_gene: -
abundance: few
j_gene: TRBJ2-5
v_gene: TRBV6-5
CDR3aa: CASSYGRAETQYF
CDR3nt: TGTGCCAGCAGTTATGGCAGGGCGGAGACCCAGTACTTC

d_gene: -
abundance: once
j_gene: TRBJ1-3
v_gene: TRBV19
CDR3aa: CASSNWTAASGNTIYF
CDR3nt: TGTGCCAGTAGTAATTGGACAGCTGCCTCTGGAAACACCATATATTTT

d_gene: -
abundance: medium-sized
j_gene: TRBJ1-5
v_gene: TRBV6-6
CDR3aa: CASSYGEPQHF
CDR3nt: TGTGCCAGCAGTTACGGGGAGCCCCAGCATTTT

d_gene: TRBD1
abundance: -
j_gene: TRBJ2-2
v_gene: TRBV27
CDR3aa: CASSIRGLAGELFF
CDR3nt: TGTGCCAGCAGTATCAGGGGGCTGGCCGGGGAGCTGTTTTTT

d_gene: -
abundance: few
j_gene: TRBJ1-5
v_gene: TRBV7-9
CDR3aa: CASSLGASQPQHF
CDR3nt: TGTGCCAGCAGCTTAGGGGCGAGTCAGCCCCAGCATTTT

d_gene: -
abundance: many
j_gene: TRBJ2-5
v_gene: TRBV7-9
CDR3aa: CASSLSVEETQYF
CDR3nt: TGTGCCAGCAGCTTATCTGTAGAAGAGACCCAGTACTTC

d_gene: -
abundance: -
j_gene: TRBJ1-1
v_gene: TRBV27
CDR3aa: CASMMGGGTEAFF
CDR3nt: TGTGCCAGCATGATGGGTGGAGGCACTGAAGCTTTCTTT

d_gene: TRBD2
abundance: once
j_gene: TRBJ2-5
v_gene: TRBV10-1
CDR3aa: CASSESSGVGETQYF
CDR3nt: TGCGCCAGCAGTGAGTCGAGCGGGGTGGGGGAGACCCAGTACTTC

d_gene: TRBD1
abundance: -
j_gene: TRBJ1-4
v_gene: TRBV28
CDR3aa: CASNQGVSTNEKLFF
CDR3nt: TGTGCCAGCAACCAGGGGGTTTCAACTAATGAAAAACTGTTTTTT

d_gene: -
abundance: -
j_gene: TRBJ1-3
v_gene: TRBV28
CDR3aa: CASSFGISGNTIYF
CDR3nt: TGTGCCAGCAGTTTTGGCATCTCTGGAAACACCATATATTTT

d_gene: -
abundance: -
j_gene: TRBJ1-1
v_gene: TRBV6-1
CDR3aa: CASNKGGTEAFF
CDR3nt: TGTGCCAGCAATAAGGGAGGCACTGAAGCTTTCTTT